The rows below give T cell receptor beta chains drawn from one sample of a study of blood T cell repertoires in COVID-19. TCRdb keeps only in-frame clones here, not all; method: immunoSEQ multiplex PCR. The data show approximately 270,000 clones, with 80% to 90% seen just once and approximately 4% held by the top ten. The sequencing input was PBMCs or T cells enriched from blood (not recorded which). These receptors came from a woman in her 30s with acute COVID-19. Each CDR3 is given with its conserved first and last residue. D genes are given only for firm matches. Rows give clone size only sometimes, using once, few, many, or a class for an expanded clone.

J: TRBJ1-1; V: TRBV28; size: -; D: -; DNA: TGTGCCAGCAGTTTGCGGGTTACTGAAGCTTTCTTT; CDR3: CASSLRVTEAFF
J: TRBJ2-1; V: TRBV7-9; size: once; D: -; DNA: TGTGCCAGCAGCCTCCGGGCGGGCAATGAGCAGTTCTTC; CDR3: CASSLRAGNEQFF
J: TRBJ2-2; V: TRBV9; size: -; D: TRBD2; DNA: TGTGCCAGCAGCCCCGGGGGGAGCGGCCCGAACACCGGGGAGCTGTTTTTT; CDR3: CASSPGGSGPNTGELFF
J: TRBJ2-1; V: TRBV7-9; size: -; D: TRBD2; DNA: TGTGCCAGCAGCTTAGGGTTAGCGGGAGCTTTTAATGAGCAGTTCTTC; CDR3: CASSLGLAGAFNEQFF
J: TRBJ2-1; V: TRBV2; size: -; D: TRBD1; DNA: TGTGCCAGCAGGCCGGGACAGGGGTGGAATGAGCAGTTCTTC; CDR3: CASRPGQGWNEQFF
J: TRBJ1-2; V: TRBV19; size: -; D: TRBD1; DNA: TGTGCCAGTAGTATCAACAACAGGGGGAGAGGGGGCTACACCTTC; CDR3: CASSINNRGRGGYTF
J: TRBJ2-2; V: TRBV10-3; size: -; D: TRBD2; DNA: TGTGCCTCCCTTGAGGGACTAGCGGGGTCCGGGGAGCTGTTTTTT; CDR3: CASLEGLAGSGELFF
J: TRBJ1-6; V: TRBV7-6; size: -; D: -; DNA: TGTGCCAGCAGCTTAGCGCGGGGAGGCGGCAGTTCACCCCTCCACTTT; CDR3: CASSLARGGGSSPLHF
J: TRBJ2-7; V: TRBV27; size: once; D: -; DNA: TGTGCCAGCAGTCCCCAGGGCACCAGCTACGAGCAGTACTTC; CDR3: CASSPQGTSYEQYF
J: TRBJ2-5; V: TRBV28; size: once; D: TRBD2; DNA: TGTGCCAGCAGTTTAGGGATGGGACTAGCGGGGTCCCAAGAGACCCAGTACTTC; CDR3: CASSLGMGLAGSQETQYF
J: TRBJ1-4; V: TRBV5-1; size: -; D: TRBD1; DNA: TGCGCCAGCAGCCCGGACCCTGGGGGACAGCCGCGTGAAAAACTGTTTTTT; CDR3: CASSPDPGGQPREKLFF
J: TRBJ2-5; V: TRBV5-1; size: -; D: TRBD1; DNA: TGCGCCAGCAGCCTTGGGACAGAAGAGACCCAGTACTTC; CDR3: CASSLGTEETQYF
J: TRBJ2-1; V: TRBV10-3; size: -; D: -; DNA: TGTGCCATCAGGGAGGTAGCCAATGAGCAGTTCTTC; CDR3: CAIREVANEQFF
J: TRBJ1-2; V: TRBV9; size: -; D: -; DNA: TGTGCCAGCAGCGTAGTGAGTCAGGGGACCTATGGCTACACCTTC; CDR3: CASSVVSQGTYGYTF
J: TRBJ1-4; V: TRBV2; size: -; D: TRBD1; DNA: TGTGCCAGCAATGGACAGGGGACCACTAATGAAAAACTGTTTTTT; CDR3: CASNGQGTTNEKLFF
J: TRBJ2-7; V: TRBV4-1; size: -; D: TRBD2; DNA: TGCGCCAGCAGCCAAGATCAGGGAGGGTCCTTGGAGCAGTACTTC; CDR3: CASSQDQGGSLEQYF
J: TRBJ1-5; V: TRBV5-5; size: -; D: -; DNA: TGTGCCAGCAGCTCTACAGGGAATAGCAATCAGCCCCAGCATTTT; CDR3: CASSSTGNSNQPQHF
J: TRBJ1-1; V: TRBV3-1/TRBV3-2; size: once; D: -; DNA: TGTGCCAGCAGCCAAGGGTCAGCGGGCCTGAACACTGAAGCTTTCTTT; CDR3: CASSQGSAGLNTEAFF
J: TRBJ2-3; V: TRBV28; size: -; D: TRBD1; DNA: TGTGCCAGCAGTTTCGGGAGTCAGGGGGCGAGAAATACGCAGTATTTT; CDR3: CASSFGSQGARNTQYF
J: TRBJ2-1; V: TRBV29-1; size: -; D: TRBD2; DNA: TGCAGCGGCGGACGGTTTAGCGGGACCTACAATGAGCAGTTCTTC; CDR3: CSGGRFSGTYNEQFF
J: TRBJ2-3; V: TRBV2; size: -; D: -; DNA: TGTGCCAGCAAAGCGGAGAGCACAGATACGCAGTATTTT; CDR3: CASKAESTDTQYF
J: TRBJ1-2; V: TRBV27; size: -; D: TRBD1; DNA: TGTGCCAGCAGCCGGGGACAGGGTGGTGGCTACACCTTC; CDR3: CASSRGQGGGYTF
J: TRBJ2-3; V: TRBV5-1; size: -; D: -; DNA: TGCGCCAGCAGCTTGGCGAGGGACTCTAAGAGCACAGATACGCAGTATTTT; CDR3: CASSLARDSKSTDTQYF
J: TRBJ2-4; V: TRBV10-3; size: -; D: TRBD1; DNA: TGTGCCATCAGTGGGGACAGGGCTCTTAACATTCAGTACTTC; CDR3: CAISGDRALNIQYF
J: TRBJ2-5; V: TRBV19; size: once; D: TRBD1; DNA: TGTGCCAGTAGCCCTACAGGGGAAGAGACCCAGTACTTC; CDR3: CASSPTGEETQYF
J: TRBJ2-7; V: TRBV10-3; size: few; D: TRBD1; DNA: TGTGCCATCAGTTGGACAGGCCGCACCTACGAGCAGTACTTC; CDR3: CAISWTGRTYEQYF
J: TRBJ1-2; V: TRBV7-9; size: few; D: -; DNA: TGTGCCAGCAGCTTTTATAATTCTGAGGGCTACACCTTC; CDR3: CASSFYNSEGYTF
J: TRBJ2-2; V: TRBV7-6; size: few; D: -; DNA: TGTGCCAGCAGCTTAGAGGAGCCGGGGGGCGATGGGGAGCTGTTTTTT; CDR3: CASSLEEPGGDGELFF
J: TRBJ2-3; V: TRBV6-5; size: -; D: -; DNA: TGTGCCAGCAGTTACTCGAGTCAGGCAGATACGCAGTATTTT; CDR3: CASSYSSQADTQYF
J: TRBJ2-7; V: TRBV27; size: once; D: TRBD2; DNA: TGTGCCAGCAGTCCACAATACCGACTAGCAGTCTACGAGCAGTACTTC; CDR3: CASSPQYRLAVYEQYF
J: TRBJ2-7; V: TRBV6-1; size: few; D: -; DNA: TGTGCCAGCAGTGAAGCAGGGGACGAGCAGTACTTC; CDR3: CASSEAGDEQYF
J: TRBJ1-5; V: TRBV28; size: -; D: -; DNA: TGTGCCAGCAGTTTATCCAGGGCCCCCCATCAGCCCCAGCATTTT; CDR3: CASSLSRAPHQPQHF
J: TRBJ2-3; V: TRBV28; size: -; D: -; DNA: TGTGCCAGCAGCTCAACCTCGGACTTCACAGATACGCAGTATTTT; CDR3: CASSSTSDFTDTQYF
J: TRBJ2-2; V: TRBV29-1; size: -; D: TRBD2; DNA: TGCAGCTACCTAGCGGGAGCGAACACCGGGGAGCTGTTTTTT; CDR3: CSYLAGANTGELFF
J: TRBJ2-5; V: TRBV18; size: once; D: -; DNA: TGTGCCAGCTCACCTGACAGGAACCAAGAGACCCAGTACTTC; CDR3: CASSPDRNQETQYF
J: TRBJ2-2; V: TRBV25-1; size: -; D: -; DNA: TGTGCCAGCAGTGAGGCCAGTTCGAACACCGGGGAGCTGTTTTTT; CDR3: CASSEASSNTGELFF
J: TRBJ2-7; V: TRBV2; size: -; D: TRBD2; DNA: TGTGCCAGCAGTGAAGAGGTAGGACTAGCGGGATCCTTGGACGAGCAGTACTTC; CDR3: CASSEEVGLAGSLDEQYF
J: TRBJ2-7; V: TRBV7-2; size: -; D: TRBD2; DNA: TGTGCCAGCAGCAGGACTAGCGGGTACTATTACGAGCAGTACTTC; CDR3: CASSRTSGYYYEQYF
J: TRBJ1-2; V: TRBV5-5; size: -; D: TRBD1; DNA: TGTGCCAGCAGCTTGGGCCCCCCCCAGACAGGGGGAAACTATGGCTACACCTTC; CDR3: CASSLGPPQTGGNYGYTF
J: TRBJ2-1; V: TRBV12-3/TRBV12-4; size: once; D: TRBD1; DNA: TGTGCCAGCAGTACAGGGGGCGATGAGCAGTTCTTC; CDR3: CASSTGGDEQFF
J: TRBJ2-7; V: TRBV11-3; size: -; D: TRBD1; DNA: TGTGCCAGCAGCTTCAGAGGGACAGGGTCCTACGAGCAGTACTTC; CDR3: CASSFRGTGSYEQYF
J: TRBJ2-1; V: TRBV7-3; size: -; D: -; DNA: TGTGCCAGCAGCACTAGTGGTGCCTACAATGAGCAGTTCTTC; CDR3: CASSTSGAYNEQFF
J: TRBJ1-1; V: TRBV11-1; size: -; D: -; DNA: TGTGCCAGCAGCTTAGGACAGCTGAACACTGAAGCTTTCTTT; CDR3: CASSLGQLNTEAFF
J: TRBJ1-2; V: TRBV6-6; size: -; D: -; DNA: TGTGCCAGCAGTAGTCCTCAGAATAGCGATGGCTACACCTTC; CDR3: CASSSPQNSDGYTF
J: TRBJ1-2; V: TRBV3-1/TRBV3-2; size: -; D: -; DNA: TGTGCCAGCAGCCCATACCCGGGAGATTCCACGGCAGGCTACACCTTC; CDR3: CASSPYPGDSTAGYTF
J: TRBJ2-3; V: TRBV29-1; size: -; D: -; DNA: TGCAGCGCCAACATGGGGGCGACAGATACGCAGTATTTT; CDR3: CSANMGATDTQYF
J: TRBJ1-4; V: TRBV29-1; size: -; D: TRBD1; DNA: TGCAGCGTCCCAACTTCCGGGACAGGTGCCGAAAAACTGTTTTTT; CDR3: CSVPTSGTGAEKLFF
J: TRBJ1-4; V: TRBV7-8; size: -; D: -; DNA: TGTGCCAGCAGCTTAGCACTGGTTAATGAAAAACTGTTTTTT; CDR3: CASSLALVNEKLFF
J: TRBJ2-3; V: TRBV13; size: -; D: TRBD2; DNA: TGTGCCAGCAGCGGAGCGGGACTAGCAACAGATACGCAGTATTTT; CDR3: CASSGAGLATDTQYF
J: TRBJ2-5; V: TRBV14; size: -; D: TRBD2; DNA: TGTGCCAGCAGCCAAACTCCGGGACTAGGGCGGGAGACCCAGTACTTC; CDR3: CASSQTPGLGRETQYF
J: TRBJ1-1; V: TRBV5-1; size: -; D: TRBD1; DNA: TGCGCCAGCAGCTCATCCACAGGGGGTACTGAAGCTTTCTTT; CDR3: CASSSSTGGTEAFF
J: TRBJ2-7; V: TRBV28; size: -; D: TRBD2; DNA: TGTGCCAGCACCCCAGAAAGCGGGAGCCCCTACGAGCAGTACTTC; CDR3: CASTPESGSPYEQYF
J: TRBJ1-1; V: TRBV2; size: once; D: -; DNA: TGTGCCAGCACCTTTCAACAGATCGCGAACACTGAAGCTTTCTTT; CDR3: CASTFQQIANTEAFF
J: TRBJ1-6; V: TRBV28; size: -; D: -; DNA: TGTGCCAGCAGTTTAGAGGGCCTTAGGTCACCCCTCCACTTT; CDR3: CASSLEGLRSPLHF